The T cell receptor beta chain described here comes from a study of T cell clonality in common variable immunodeficiency. Study observations and caveats: TCRbeta clonality was increased in CVID versus healthy controls. Common variable immunodeficiency TCR beta sequences reportedly had fewer deletions and N-nucleotide insertions. Fewer TCRbeta clones were shared among CVID subjects than controls. CVID patient heterogeneity limited repertoire-clinical complication correlations.

This table comes from immunoSEQ multiplex PCR, and its TCRdb copy is limited to in-frame clones, with some not included. The record shows approximately 58,000 clones for this sample, with no singletons present. The CDR3 has 15 amino acids. Germline V CDR1 and CDR2: SGHDT, YYEEEE. V gave up 1 base and J gave up 4 bases; unmatched junction bases: 5. This clone was detected ten times or more. Its matching antigen is unknown. Coverage ceases 3 residues before the CDR3 finishes, and the germline J gene fills in the end. The TCR was taken from a person aged 18 to 75 in good health. The sample was peripheral blood mononuclear cells. This chain links TRBV5-6 with TRBJ2-1, with 7 bases that match TRBD2. The sequenced part of the CDR3 DNA is TGTGCCAGCAGCTTGAATGGGGGGGAATACAATGAG. It specifies CASSLNGGEYNE. The entire CDR3 protein is CASSLNGGEYNEQFF.